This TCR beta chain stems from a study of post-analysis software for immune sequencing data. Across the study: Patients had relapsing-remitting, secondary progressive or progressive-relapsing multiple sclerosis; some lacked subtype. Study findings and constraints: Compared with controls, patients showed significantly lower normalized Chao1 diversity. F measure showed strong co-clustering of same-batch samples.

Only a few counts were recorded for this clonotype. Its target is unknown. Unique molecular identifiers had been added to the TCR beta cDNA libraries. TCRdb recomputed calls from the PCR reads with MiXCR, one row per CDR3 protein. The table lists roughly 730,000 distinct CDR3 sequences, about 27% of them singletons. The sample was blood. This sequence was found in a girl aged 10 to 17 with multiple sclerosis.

CDR3 coding DNA: TGCAGTGCTCCGATGAGGTACGAGCAGTACTTC. It is translated as CSAPMRYEQYF. The chain recombines TRBV20-1 with TRBJ2-4; D is uncertain. The J call could be wrong; TRBJ2-7 is a better fit for the DNA end. The CDR3 length is 11 residues. Germline-derived CDR1 and CDR2 are DFQATT and SNEGSKA (reference sequence).